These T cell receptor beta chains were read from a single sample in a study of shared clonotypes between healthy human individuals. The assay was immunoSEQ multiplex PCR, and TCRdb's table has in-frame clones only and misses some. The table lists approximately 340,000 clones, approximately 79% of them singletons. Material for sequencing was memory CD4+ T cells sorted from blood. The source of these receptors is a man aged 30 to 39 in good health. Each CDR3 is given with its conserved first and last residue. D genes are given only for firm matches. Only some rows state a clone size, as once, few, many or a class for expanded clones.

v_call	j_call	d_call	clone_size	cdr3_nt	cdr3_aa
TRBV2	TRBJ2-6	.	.	TGTGCCAGCAGGGGGTGGAGCTCTGGGGCCAACGTCCTGACTTTC	CASRGWSSGANVLTF
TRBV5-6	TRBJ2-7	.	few	TGTGCCAGCAGCGGGTGGAGCAGGGCCTACGAGCAGTACTTC	CASSGWSRAYEQYF
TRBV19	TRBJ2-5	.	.	TGTGCCAGTAGTATGGGGGACAACCAAGAGACCCAGTACTTC	CASSMGDNQETQYF
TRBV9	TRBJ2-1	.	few	TGTGCCAGCAGCGTAGAGGGGGGCTCCTACAATGAGCAGTTCTTC	CASSVEGGSYNEQFF
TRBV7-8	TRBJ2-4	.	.	TGTGCCAGCAGCCCCCCCCGGGAGGGGGCGACCAAAAACATTCAGTACTTC	CASSPPREGATKNIQYF
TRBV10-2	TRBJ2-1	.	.	TGCGCCAGCAGTGAGTCAAGTGAGCAGTTCTTC	CASSESSEQFF
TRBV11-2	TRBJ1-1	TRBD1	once	TGTGCCAGCAGCGCCGGGACAGGGATAACTGAAGCTTTCTTT	CASSAGTGITEAFF
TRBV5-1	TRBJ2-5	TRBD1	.	TGCGCCAGCAGCTTGTCGGGACAGGGAGGTCAAGAGACCCAGTACTTC	CASSLSGQGGQETQYF
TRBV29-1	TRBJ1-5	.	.	TGCAGCGTTGTTGGGGGATTCGATCAGCCCCAGCATTTT	CSVVGGFDQPQHF
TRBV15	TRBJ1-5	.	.	TGTGCCACCAGCAGAGATCTAGAGCCCCAGCATTTT	CATSRDLEPQHF
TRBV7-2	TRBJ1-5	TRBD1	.	TGTGCCAGCAGCGCATCGACAGGGGCGGTTAGCAATCAGCCCCAGCATTTT	CASSASTGAVSNQPQHF
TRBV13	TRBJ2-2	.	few	TGTGCCAGCAGCTTAAATGTCCGCACCGGGGAGCTGTTTTTT	CASSLNVRTGELFF
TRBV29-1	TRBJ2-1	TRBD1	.	TGCAGCGTTGGAAGGACAGGGGCCTTTTTTGAGCAGTTCTTC	CSVGRTGAFFEQFF
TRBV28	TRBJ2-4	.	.	TGTGCCAGCAGCCGCTCGGGCCCCGGGGCCAAAAACATTCAGTACTTC	CASSRSGPGAKNIQYF
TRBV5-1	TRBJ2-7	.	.	TGCGCCAGCAGCTGGCGACAGCACTACGAGCAGTACTTC	CASSWRQHYEQYF
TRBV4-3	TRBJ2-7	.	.	TGCGCCAGCAGCCGAGAAAGGGACCGCTACGAGCAGTACTTC	CASSRERDRYEQYF
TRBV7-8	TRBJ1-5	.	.	TGTGCCAGCAGCCGGCAAGGGGGTCCGGGTAAGCCCCAGCATTTT	CASSRQGGPGKPQHF
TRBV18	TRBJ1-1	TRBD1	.	TGTGCCAGCTCATGGGGACAGACGAACACTGAAGCTTTCTTT	CASSWGQTNTEAFF
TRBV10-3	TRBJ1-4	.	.	TGTGCCATCAGTGATGTTGGGCAGCCTAATGAAAAACTGTTTTTT	CAISDVGQPNEKLFF
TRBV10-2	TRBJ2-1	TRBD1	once	TGCGCCAGCAGTGACCGGGACAGGGTGTCCAATGAGCAGTTCTTC	CASSDRDRVSNEQFF
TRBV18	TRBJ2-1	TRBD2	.	TGTGCCAGCTCAACGAGCGGGGGCCGTGTTTTGGGCTATGAGCAGTTCTTC	CASSTSGGRVLGYEQFF
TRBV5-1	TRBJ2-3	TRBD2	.	TGCGCCAGCAGCCTACTAGGGCTAGCGGGAGCAGATACGCAGTATTTT	CASSLLGLAGADTQYF
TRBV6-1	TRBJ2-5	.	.	TGTGCCAGCAGGGAGGAGGGGGTGAGAGAGACCCAGTACTTC	CASREEGVRETQYF
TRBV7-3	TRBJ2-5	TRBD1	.	TGTGCCAGCAGCTCAGGGGGAGAGACCCAGTACTTC	CASSSGGETQYF
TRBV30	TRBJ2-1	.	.	TGTGCCTGGACACGAGCGGCCTCCTACAATGAGCAGTTCTTC	CAWTRAASYNEQFF
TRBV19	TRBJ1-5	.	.	TGTGCCAGTAGTATGGTCAGAGATCAGCCCCAGCATTTT	CASSMVRDQPQHF
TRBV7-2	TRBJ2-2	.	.	TGTGCCAGCAAGTTCGACACCTACGGGGAGCTGTTTTTT	CASKFDTYGELFF
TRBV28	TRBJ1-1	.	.	TGTGCCAGCACAGGGCAGAACACTGAAGCTTTCTTT	CASTGQNTEAFF
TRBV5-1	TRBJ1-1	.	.	TGCGCCAGCAGCGGAACAGGGACTGGGTTCACTGAAGCTTTCTTT	CASSGTGTGFTEAFF
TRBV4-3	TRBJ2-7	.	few	TGCGCCAGCAGCCAAGGAGTCCAGGGGATCCCCCTCTACGAGCAGTACTTC	CASSQGVQGIPLYEQYF
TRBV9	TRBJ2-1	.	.	TGTGCCAGCAGCGTTTCCCCCCGCAATGAGCAGTTCTTC	CASSVSPRNEQFF
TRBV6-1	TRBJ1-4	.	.	TGTGCCAGCACCGAAGGGGGTCCAACTAATGAAAAACTGTTTTTT	CASTEGGPTNEKLFF
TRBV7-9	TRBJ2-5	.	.	TGTGCCAGCAGCGGAAAAGAGACCCAGTACTTC	CASSGKETQYF
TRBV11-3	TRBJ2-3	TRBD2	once	TGTGCCAGCAGCTTTCGAGGGTCGCGGGAGGGCCCAGATACGCAGTATTTT	CASSFRGSREGPDTQYF
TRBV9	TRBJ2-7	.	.	TGTGCCAGCAGCGTAGCCGGGACCCCGGACTACGAGCAGTACTTC	CASSVAGTPDYEQYF
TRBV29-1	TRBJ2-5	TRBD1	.	TGCAGCGTAGGACAGGGGGCGAAAGAGACCCAGTACTTC	CSVGQGAKETQYF
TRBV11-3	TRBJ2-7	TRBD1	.	TGTGCCAGCAGCTCGGGACAGTCATACGAGCAGTACTTC	CASSSGQSYEQYF
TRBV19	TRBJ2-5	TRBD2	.	TGTGCCAGTAGTATCGAGCGGGATGGGGAGACCCAGTACTTC	CASSIERDGETQYF
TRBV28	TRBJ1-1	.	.	TGTGCCAGCAGTTCCGCCCAGCAGGACACTGAAGCTTTCTTT	CASSSAQQDTEAFF
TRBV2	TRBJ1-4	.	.	TGTGCCAGCTCTCTCCGGGGGGCGATGGGTGAAAAACTGTTTTTT	CASSLRGAMGEKLFF
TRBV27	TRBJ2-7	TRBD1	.	TGTGCCAGCAGTTCCCGGGACAGGTCTTCCGAGCAGTACTTC	CASSSRDRSSEQYF
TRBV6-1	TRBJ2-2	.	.	TGTGCCAGCGGGACACCCCACACCGGGGAGCTGTTTTTT	CASGTPHTGELFF
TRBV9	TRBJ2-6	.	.	TGTGCCAGCAGCGTAGGCAGCTCTGGGGCCAACGTCCTGACTTTC	CASSVGSSGANVLTF
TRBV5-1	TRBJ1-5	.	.	TGCGCCAGCAGCTTGTCCCCGGTAGGCAATCAGCCCCAGCATTTT	CASSLSPVGNQPQHF
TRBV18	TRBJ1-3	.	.	TGTGCCAGCTCACCATCAACTGGGGACGGTAGCATCACCATATATTTT	CASSPSTGDGSITIYF
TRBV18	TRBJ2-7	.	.	TGTGCCAGCGGTAAGGAAACTGGGGGCTACGAGCAGTACTTC	CASGKETGGYEQYF
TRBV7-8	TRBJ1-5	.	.	TGTGCCAGCAGCTTAGTCTACGGGAATCAGCCCCAGCATTTT	CASSLVYGNQPQHF
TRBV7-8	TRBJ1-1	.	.	TGTGCCAGCAGCCGGACGGCAGGGAACACTGAAGCTTTCTTT	CASSRTAGNTEAFF
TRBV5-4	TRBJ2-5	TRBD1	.	TGTGCCAGCAGCTCCCCGGGACAGCAACAAGAGACCCAGTACTTC	CASSSPGQQQETQYF
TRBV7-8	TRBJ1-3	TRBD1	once	TGTGCCAGCAGCCCGAGGACAGGGTCTGGAAACACCATATATTTT	CASSPRTGSGNTIYF
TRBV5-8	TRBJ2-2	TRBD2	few	TGTGCCAGCAGCTTAAGGGACTATGTCACCGGGGAGCTGTTTTTT	CASSLRDYVTGELFF
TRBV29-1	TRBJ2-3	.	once	TGCAGCACCGGCGGAGGAAGCAACCGAGCCACAGATACGCAGTATTTT	CSTGGGSNRATDTQYF
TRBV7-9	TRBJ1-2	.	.	TGTGCCAGCAGCCCGCGGAACAAAAACAGCGATGGCTACACCTTC	CASSPRNKNSDGYTF
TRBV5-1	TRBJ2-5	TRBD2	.	TGCGCCAGCAGCTTGAGCGGGACCACCCAAGAGACCCAGTACTTC	CASSLSGTTQETQYF
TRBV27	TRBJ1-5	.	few	TGTGCCAGCAGTTCGGCCCTTAGACAGCCCAATCAGCCCCAGCATTTT	CASSSALRQPNQPQHF
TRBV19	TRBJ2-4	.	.	TGTGCCAGTAGTATAGAGGGCAGACAGCTAGCCAAAAACATTCAGTACTTC	CASSIEGRQLAKNIQYF
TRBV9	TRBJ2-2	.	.	TGTGCCAGCAGCCCAGGCGGGAACACCGGGGAGCTGTTTTTT	CASSPGGNTGELFF
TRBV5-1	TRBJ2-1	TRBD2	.	TGCGCCAGCAGCTCGAAAGCAGGGACTACAGCCTACAATGAGCAGTTCTTC	CASSSKAGTTAYNEQFF
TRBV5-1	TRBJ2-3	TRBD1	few	TGCGCCAGCAGGCCGGGACAGGGGGTGGATACGCAGTATTTT	CASRPGQGVDTQYF
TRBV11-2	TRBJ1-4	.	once	TGTGCCAGCAGCTTGTCCGGGGCGGATGAAAAACTGTTTTTT	CASSLSGADEKLFF